This is a list of T cell receptor beta chains from one sample in a study of regulatory T cells in long-lasting Graves disease. In TCRdb, the multiplex PCR reads were re-called with MiXCR into one record per CDR3 protein. The sample lists under 450,000 distinct CDR3 sequences, 15% to 20% seen once, with roughly 21% in the top ten. This sample also belongs to another study, concerning T cells in Graves' hyperthyroidism and ophthalmopathy.

The source was peripheral blood mononuclear cells (PBMCs), collected at new diagnosis, from a patient treated with antithyroid drugs. The source is a woman aged 18-30 years with Graves disease. Each CDR3 is given with its conserved first and last residue. A D gene is named only where the DNA matches it firmly. Clone size is stated in some rows and not others, as once, few, many or a class when expanded.

>-|TRBJ1-1|many|TRBV7-3
CASSRSRDTEAFF
TGTGCCAGCAGCCGATCGAGGGACACTGAAGCTTTCTTT
>TRBD2|TRBJ2-2|many|TRBV28
CASSLPFGLAGSEGELFF
TGTGCCAGCAGTTTGCCCTTCGGACTAGCGGGCTCCGAAGGGGAGCTGTTTTTT
>-|TRBJ2-2|many|TRBV5-1
CASSLRTGNTGELFF
TGTGCCAGCAGCTTGCGGACTGGAAATACCGGGGAGCTGTTTTTT
>TRBD1|TRBJ2-5|many|TRBV2
CASAETGDKETQYF
TGTGCCAGCGCCGAGACAGGGGATAAAGAGACCCAGTACTTC
>TRBD1|TRBJ1-2|many|TRBV2
CASTLVPGQGEPNYGYTF
TGTGCCAGCACCTTAGTCCCGGGACAGGGAGAACCTAACTATGGCTACACCTTC
>TRBD1|TRBJ1-2|few|TRBV5-1
CASSPAGTGKRRNGYTF
TGCGCCAGCAGCCCCGCCGGGACAGGGAAGAGGAGGAATGGCTACACCTTC
>TRBD2|TRBJ2-4|-|TRBV20-1
CSASMAGGNIQYF
TGCAGTGCTAGTATGGCGGGAGGAAACATTCAGTACTTC
>TRBD2|TRBJ2-2|few|TRBV29-1
CSVVPSGGLSGELFF
TGCAGCGTTGTACCTAGCGGGGGGTTGTCCGGGGAGCTGTTTTTT
>-|TRBJ2-3|-|TRBV19
CASSMLGRSTDTQYF
TGTGCCAGTAGTATGTTAGGGAGATCCACAGATACGCAGTATTTT
>-|TRBJ2-7|few|TRBV6-1
CASSFEVRYEQYF
TGTGCCAGCAGCTTCGAAGTCCGGTACGAGCAGTACTTC
>TRBD2|TRBJ2-3|-|TRBV11-2
CASSWAGAGGADTQYF
TGTGCCAGCAGTTGGGCAGGGGCGGGGGGGGCAGATACGCAGTATTTT
>-|TRBJ2-3|many|TRBV20-1
CSAPWASTDTQYF
TGCAGTGCTCCCTGGGCTAGCACAGATACGCAGTATTTT
>TRBD2|TRBJ2-7|-|TRBV19
CASSPGLAASYEQYF
TGTGCCAGTAGTCCGGGACTAGCGGCCTCCTACGAGCAGTACTTC
>-|TRBJ2-7|many|TRBV20-1
CSARDRFGRGIGYEQYF
TGCAGTGCTAGAGATAGATTTGGCCGGGGAATTGGCTACGAGCAGTACTTC
>-|TRBJ2-7|-|TRBV19
CASSTKPGPSYEQYF
TGTGCCAGTAGTACCAAACCGGGACCTTCCTACGAGCAGTACTTC
>-|TRBJ2-7|few|TRBV15
CATGVREQYF
TGTGCCACCGGGGTCCGCGAGCAGTACTTC
>-|TRBJ2-1|-|TRBV7-6
CASIPPGVTYNEQFF
TGTGCCAGCATCCCCCCGGGAGTAACCTACAATGAGCAGTTCTTC
>-|TRBJ1-2|few|TRBV7-3
CASSLVGQNPYTF
TGTGCCAGCAGCTTAGTAGGACAGAACCCCTACACCTTC
>TRBD1|TRBJ2-2|-|TRBV30
CAWNTGGANTGELFF
TGTGCCTGGAACACAGGGGGCGCGAACACCGGGGAGCTGTTTTTT
>-|TRBJ1-1|once|TRBV14
CASSHMGGNTEAFF
TGTGCCAGCAGCCACATGGGGGGCAACACTGAAGCTTTCTTT
>-|TRBJ2-7|-|TRBV12-3/TRBV12-4
CASSLVRNGVYEQYF
TGTGCCAGCAGTTTAGTAAGGAACGGCGTTTACGAGCAGTACTTC
>TRBD1|TRBJ1-1|many|TRBV5-1
CASRSGRDSEAFF
TGCGCCAGCAGATCAGGCCGGGACAGTGAAGCTTTCTTT
>-|TRBJ1-6|few|TRBV3-1
CASSQEEAFTYNSPLHF
TGTGCCAGCAGCCAGGAGGAAGCGTTCACCTATAATTCACCCCTCCACTTT
>TRBD1|TRBJ1-4|many|TRBV9
CASSVEGTDPLELFF
TGTGCCAGCAGCGTAGAAGGGACAGACCCCTTAGAACTGTTTTTT
>TRBD1|TRBJ2-7|many|TRBV20-1
CSARDSGTGYEQYF
TGCAGTGCTAGAGATTCCGGGACAGGGTACGAGCAGTACTTC
>-|TRBJ2-5|many|TRBV29-1
CSAGLQETQYF
TGCAGCGCAGGCTTACAAGAGACCCAGTACTTC
>-|TRBJ1-1|-|TRBV7-9
CASSPGGTHTEAFF
TGTGCCAGCAGCCCCGGGGGGACCCACACTGAAGCTTTCTTT
>TRBD2|TRBJ2-1|many|TRBV12-3/TRBV12-4
CASSGLARYNEQFF
TGTGCCAGCAGTGGACTAGCAAGGTACAATGAGCAGTTCTTC
>TRBD1|TRBJ1-5|-|TRBV30
CAWSPTGGNQPQHF
TGTGCCTGGAGTCCAACAGGGGGCAATCAGCCCCAGCATTTT
>TRBD1|TRBJ2-3|many|TRBV7-6
CASSLGQGAISETDTQYF
TGTGCCAGCAGCTTAGGGCAGGGGGCGATCTCAGAAACAGATACGCAGTATTTT
>-|TRBJ2-5|-|TRBV25-1
CASSINTGWGETQYF
TGTGCCAGCAGCATAAATACAGGTTGGGGGGAGACCCAGTACTTC
>TRBD2|TRBJ2-1|few|TRBV4-1
CASSRDGTSGATYNEQFF
TGCGCCAGCAGCCGCGATGGGACTAGCGGGGCCACGTACAATGAGCAGTTCTTC
>-|TRBJ2-7|few|TRBV29-1
CSVVSDYEQYF
TGCAGCGTTGTATCAGACTACGAGCAGTACTTC
>-|TRBJ2-7|few|TRBV25-1
CASSKYPSLDEQYF
TGTGCCAGCAGTAAATACCCCTCGCTCGACGAGCAGTACTTC
>TRBD1|TRBJ2-7|many|TRBV20-1
CSALQGYTYEQYF
TGCAGTGCTCTACAGGGGTATACCTACGAGCAGTACTTC
>-|TRBJ1-3|-|TRBV9
CASTGNSGNTIYF
TGTGCCAGCACGGGAAACTCTGGAAACACCATATATTTT
>-|TRBJ1-2|few|TRBV27
CASSRIQGTYGYTF
TGTGCCAGCAGTCGTATACAGGGTACCTATGGCTACACCTTC
>TRBD1|TRBJ1-2|few|TRBV15
CATSRVPTGGHYGYTF
TGTGCCACCAGCAGAGTTCCGACAGGGGGGCACTATGGCTACACCTTC
>TRBD1|TRBJ2-7|-|TRBV5-1
CASSNRDRVHEQYF
TGCGCCAGCAGCAACCGGGACAGGGTACACGAGCAGTACTTC